This T cell receptor (beta chain) appears in the sequencing data of a study of T-cell reconstitution after alpha-beta-depleted transplantation in children. Overall study results and limits: The origin of alpha-beta T cells about two months after transplant was reportedly several hundred expanded graft clones.

This clonotype was seen ten or more times. Its antigen is unidentified. Unique molecular identifiers featured in how the TCRbeta library was prepared. TCRdb reprocessed the PCR reads with MiXCR, giving one entry per CDR3 protein. The sample has some 300,000 distinct CDR3 sequences, 10% seen once. V gave up 5 bases and J gave up 0 bases; unmatched junction bases: 7. This CDR3 contains 15 residues. The chain carries TRBV12-3 or TRBV12-4 and TRBJ2-7; 7 positions agree with TRBD1. The sample was PBMCs, taken before TCRalphabeta/CD19-depleted stem cell transplant. This receptor was identified in a boy in the first two years of life with acute myeloid leukemia, due to receive a stem cell transplant. The DNA for the CDR3 is TGTGCCAGCAGTGCCCGGGACAGTCTCTCCTACGAGCAGTACTTC. It encodes CASSARDSLSYEQYF.